These T cell receptor beta chains were read from a single sample in a study of early T cells in non-severe SARS-CoV-2 infection. TCRdb redid the calling of the 5' RACE reads with MiXCR, one entry per CDR3 protein. Of more than 65,000 distinct CDR3 sequences in the sample, about 13% were seen once. The sequenced sample consisted of whole blood. These receptors were collected from an adult who was a healthcare worker with PCR-confirmed SARS-CoV-2 infection or an uninfected control (not recorded which). Both conserved end residues are part of each CDR3. D genes are given only for firm matches. The listing skips clone size in some rows; elsewhere it reads once, few, many or a size class.

cdr3_nt | cdr3_aa | j_call | clone_size | d_call | v_call
TGTGCCAGCAGCCAGGGACAGAATCAGCCCCAGCATTTT | CASSQGQNQPQHF | TRBJ1-5 | many | TRBD1 | TRBV3-1
TGTGCCAGCAGCTTAGCACAGACCTACGAGCAGTACTTC | CASSLAQTYEQYF | TRBJ2-7 | many | . | TRBV7-9
TGCGCCAGCAGCCAAGCCCGACTAGCGGGGGGATATGAGCAGTTCTTC | CASSQARLAGGYEQFF | TRBJ2-1 | . | TRBD2 | TRBV4-1
TGCGCCAGCAAGGTTGACAGGGGCAACACTGAAGCTTTCTTT | CASKVDRGNTEAFF | TRBJ1-1 | few | TRBD1 | TRBV5-1
TGCGCCAGCAGCCGGACAGGACAGAATGAAAAACTGTTTTTT | CASSRTGQNEKLFF | TRBJ1-4 | few | TRBD1 | TRBV5-1
TGCAGCGTTGGGGAGACCTACGAGCAGTACTTC | CSVGETYEQYF | TRBJ2-7 | few | . | TRBV29-1
TGTGCCATCAGTCCGGGAATAGCGGGGGGCCCCTACGAGCAGTACTTC | CAISPGIAGGPYEQYF | TRBJ2-7 | many | TRBD2 | TRBV10-3
TGTGCCAGCAGTTTAGCCTCCAGGGCCCACGAGCAGTACTTC | CASSLASRAHEQYF | TRBJ2-7 | many | . | TRBV12-3/TRBV12-4
TGTGCCAGCAGTATTATCTCAGGCGCTCCTATCTTC | CASSIISGAPIF | TRBJ2-7 | few | . | TRBV28
TGCGCCAGCAGCTTGGCAGATACGCAGTATTTT | CASSLADTQYF | TRBJ2-3 | many | . | TRBV5-1
TGTGCCAGCAGTCGTGACGGGGAGAACACTGAAGCTTTCTTT | CASSRDGENTEAFF | TRBJ1-1 | medium-sized | . | TRBV6-2/TRBV6-3
TGTGCCAGCAGTTATACGACCGTCACCTATGGCTACACCTTC | CASSYTTVTYGYTF | TRBJ1-2 | . | . | TRBV6-1
TGTGCCAGCAGCATCCACAAGTACAATGAGCAGTTCTTC | CASSIHKYNEQFF | TRBJ2-1 | . | . | TRBV2
TGCGCCAGCAGCCTAGGACTAGCGGGAGCGAATGAGCAGTTCTTC | CASSLGLAGANEQFF | TRBJ2-1 | . | TRBD2 | TRBV4-3
TGCGCCAGCAGCCAGACAGCAACTAATGAAAAACTGTTTTTT | CASSQTATNEKLFF | TRBJ1-4 | many | . | TRBV5-1
TGTGCCAGCAGTTTAGGCACTGAAGCTTTCTTT | CASSLGTEAFF | TRBJ1-1 | many | . | TRBV12-3/TRBV12-4